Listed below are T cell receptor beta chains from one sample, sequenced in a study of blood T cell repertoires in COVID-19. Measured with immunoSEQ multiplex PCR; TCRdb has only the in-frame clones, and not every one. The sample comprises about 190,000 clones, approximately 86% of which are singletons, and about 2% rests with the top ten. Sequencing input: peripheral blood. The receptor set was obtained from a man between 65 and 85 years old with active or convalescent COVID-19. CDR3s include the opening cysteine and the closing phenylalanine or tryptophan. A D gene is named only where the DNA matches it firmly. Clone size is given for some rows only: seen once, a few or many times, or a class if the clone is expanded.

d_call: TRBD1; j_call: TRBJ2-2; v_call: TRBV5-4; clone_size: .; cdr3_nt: TGTGCCAGCAGCTCGGGACAGGTGAACACCGGGGAGCTGTTTTTT; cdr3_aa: CASSSGQVNTGELFF
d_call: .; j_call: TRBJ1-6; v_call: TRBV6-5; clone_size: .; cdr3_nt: TGTGCCAGCATGGGCAGACCCTCACCCCTCCACTTT; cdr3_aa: CASMGRPSPLHF
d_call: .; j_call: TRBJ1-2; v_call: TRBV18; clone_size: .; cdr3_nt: TGTGCCAGCTCACCACCGGGGCCATCCTATGGCTACACCTTC; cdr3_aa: CASSPPGPSYGYTF
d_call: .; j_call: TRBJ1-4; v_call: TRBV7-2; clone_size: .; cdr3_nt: TGTGCCAGCAGCTTAGGGGGGCTGGGTAATGAAAAACTGTTTTTT; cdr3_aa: CASSLGGLGNEKLFF
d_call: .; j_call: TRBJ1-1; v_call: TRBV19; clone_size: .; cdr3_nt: TGTGCCAGTCAATATTCCGGGTTAAACACTGAAGCTTTCTTT; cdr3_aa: CASQYSGLNTEAFF
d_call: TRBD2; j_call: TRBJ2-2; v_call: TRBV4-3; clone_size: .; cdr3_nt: TGCGCCAGCAGCCAAGGACAACTAGCGGGACGAACCGGGGAGCTGTTTTTT; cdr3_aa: CASSQGQLAGRTGELFF
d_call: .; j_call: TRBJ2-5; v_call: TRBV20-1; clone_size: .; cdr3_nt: TGCAGTGCTAGTCGGGGGGCGGCGGCGCAAGAGACCCAGTACTTC; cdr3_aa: CSASRGAAAQETQYF
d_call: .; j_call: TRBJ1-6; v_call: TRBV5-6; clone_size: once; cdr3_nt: TGTGCCAGCAGCGCCACAGGGAATTCACCCCTCCACTTT; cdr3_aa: CASSATGNSPLHF
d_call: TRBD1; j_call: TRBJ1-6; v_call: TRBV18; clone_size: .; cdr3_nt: TGTGCCAGCTCATCGGACAGGGGGCTTTCGGATAATTCACCCCTCCACTTT; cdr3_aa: CASSSDRGLSDNSPLHF
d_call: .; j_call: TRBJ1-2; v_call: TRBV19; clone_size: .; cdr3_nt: TGTGCCAGTACCCCTGAACAGGGAAGACTTGGCTACACCTTC; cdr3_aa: CASTPEQGRLGYTF
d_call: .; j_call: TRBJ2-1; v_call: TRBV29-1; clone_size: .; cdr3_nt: TGCAGCGTTGATCCGTACAATGAGCAGTTCTTC; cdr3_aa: CSVDPYNEQFF
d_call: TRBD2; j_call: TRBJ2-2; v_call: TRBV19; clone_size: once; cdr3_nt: TGTGCCAGTAGTACCCCTTCTAGCGGGGCGAACACCGGGGAGCTGTTTTTT; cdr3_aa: CASSTPSSGANTGELFF
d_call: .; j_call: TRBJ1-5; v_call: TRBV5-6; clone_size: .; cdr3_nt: TGTGCCAGCAGCTTGGGGGGGACTCTTAGCAATCAGCCCCAGCATTTT; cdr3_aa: CASSLGGTLSNQPQHF
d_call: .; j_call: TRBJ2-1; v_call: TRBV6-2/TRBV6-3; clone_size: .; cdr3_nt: TGTGCCAGCAGCCCCTGGGGACACTACAATGAGCAGTTCTTC; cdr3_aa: CASSPWGHYNEQFF
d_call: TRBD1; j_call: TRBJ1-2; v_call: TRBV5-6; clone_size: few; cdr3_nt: TGTGCCAGCAGCTCGCCGGACAGGGATCTTGGAGGCTACACCTTC; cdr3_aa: CASSSPDRDLGGYTF
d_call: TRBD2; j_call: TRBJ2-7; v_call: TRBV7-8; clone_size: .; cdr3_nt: TGTGCCAGCAGCTTTCCGTCTCTAGCGGGAGGACACTACGAGCAGTACTTC; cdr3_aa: CASSFPSLAGGHYEQYF
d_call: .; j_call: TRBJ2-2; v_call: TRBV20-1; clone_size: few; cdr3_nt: TGCAGTGCTAGTGTTGCGCCAGGCACCGGGGAGCTGTTTTTT; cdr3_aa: CSASVAPGTGELFF
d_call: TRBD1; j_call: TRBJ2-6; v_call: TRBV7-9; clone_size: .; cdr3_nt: TGTGCCAGCAGCTTACCCCGGACAGGGCCAAACTCTGGGGCCAACGTCCTGACTTTC; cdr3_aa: CASSLPRTGPNSGANVLTF
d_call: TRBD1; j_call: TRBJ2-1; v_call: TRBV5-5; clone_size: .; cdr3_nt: TGTGCCAGCAGACCGGGACAGGGGACCTACAATGAGCAGTTCTTC; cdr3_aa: CASRPGQGTYNEQFF
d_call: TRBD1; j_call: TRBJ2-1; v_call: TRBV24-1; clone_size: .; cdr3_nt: TGTGCCACCAGCCAGGACAGGGGGGTCTACAATGAGCAGTTCTTC; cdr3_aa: CATSQDRGVYNEQFF
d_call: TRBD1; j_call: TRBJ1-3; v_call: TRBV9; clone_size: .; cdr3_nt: TGTGCCAGCAGCGAGGACAGGGGACTCGGAAACACCATATATTTT; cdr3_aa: CASSEDRGLGNTIYF
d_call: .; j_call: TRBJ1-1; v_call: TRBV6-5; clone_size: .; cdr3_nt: TGTGCCAGCAGTTATAACACCAAAATCGAAGCTTTCTTT; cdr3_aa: CASSYNTKIEAFF
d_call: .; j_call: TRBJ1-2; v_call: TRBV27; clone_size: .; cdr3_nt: TGTGCCAGCAGTCCGACGGGTAATTATGGCTACACCTTC; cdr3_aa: CASSPTGNYGYTF
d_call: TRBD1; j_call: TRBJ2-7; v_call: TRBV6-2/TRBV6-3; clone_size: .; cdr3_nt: TGTGCCAGCAGTCGACAGGGGGCGAATTACGAGCAGTACTTC; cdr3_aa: CASSRQGANYEQYF